This T cell receptor (beta chain) was recovered during a study of response to subunit inactivated influenza vaccine. This clonotype showed up many times. The antigen is unknown. Overall study results and limits: Authors suggested each seasonal flu vaccination may recruit only limited numbers of new T cells.

TCRdb re-analysed the RT-PCR reads in MiXCR, keeping a single row per CDR3 protein. The table includes hundreds of thousands of distinct CDR3 sequences, about 12% detected once. This CDR3 comprises 16 residues. V was cut by 4 bases and J by 6 bases, with 18 bases left in between. The TCR originated in a man aged 45-65 years who received an inactivated influenza vaccine. The source was PBMCs from blood, collected on the day of vaccination. The chain links TRBV12-3 or TRBV12-4 to TRBJ2-2; D is uncertain. The CDR3 DNA follows: TGTGCCAGCAGTTCCTTGGCGGCAGTAGGTTCCGGGGAGCTGTTTTTT. Residues: CASSSLAAVGSGELFF.